This section outlines one T cell receptor beta chain sequence together with its context. Its cognate antigen is unknown. The sample belongs to a study of long-term antiretroviral therapy in people with HIV. General study points: Post-ART diversity increased but stayed below transplant donor controls.

Participants living with HIV all received treatment in the United States. Investigators performed immunoSEQ version v3.0 at survey level. Sequencing set out to capture about 40,000-50,000 T-cell genomes per sample. Data came from immunoSEQ multiplex PCR; TCRdb stores just in-frame clones and leaves some out. The table shows 11,000 to 15,000 clones, with more than 65% occurring only once. This TCR came from a man aged 25 to 40 with HIV. Sequencing was performed on unsorted PBMCs, taken 0.4 years after starting antiretroviral therapy.

This CDR3 is CASSLRGGAGANTGELFF. CDR3 bases: TGTGCCAGCAGCTTACGGGGGGGCGCGGGGGCGAACACCGGGGAGCTGTTTTTT. The gene calls are TRBV11-2 and TRBJ2-2; 8 bases are a match to TRBD2. V trimming: 2 bases; J trimming: 0 bases; junction bases outside the gene matches: 8. This CDR3 has 18 amino acids. Germline V CDR1 and CDR2: SGHAT, FQNNGV.